The 5 T cell receptor beta chains reported below all come from one sample, sequenced in a study of cytomegalovirus exposure and HLA in healthy donors. Primers for the PCR totalled 60 Vbeta and 13 Jbeta. Sequencing was performed with immunoSEQ multiplex PCR; in TCRdb, only in-frame clones are kept and a portion is missing. The sample holds roughly 180,000 clones, roughly 9.4% seen once. Sequenced input: PBMCs. All receptors derive from a woman in her twenties or thirties in good health and CMV-seropositive.

The V call is TRBV19, the J call TRBJ2-7; D perhaps matches TRBD2 (5 bases). V lost 5 bases, J lost 5 bases, and 13 bases lay in between. Per the germline V gene, CDR1 is LNHDA and CDR2 is SQIVND (reference sequence). The CDR3 has 13 residues. CDR3 DNA: TGTGCCAGTAGTGACCGTGTGAGGGACGAGCAGTACTTC. This encodes CASSDRVRDEQYF. The full variable domain, with the rest looked up from reference TRBV19 and TRBJ2-7, is DGGITQSPKYLFRKEGQNVTLSCEQNLNHDAMYWYRQDPGQGLRLIYYSQIVNDFQKGDIAEGYSVSREKKESFPLTVTSAQKNPTAFYLCASSDRVRDEQYFGPGTRLTVT.

This clone was recorded a few times. The rearrangement joins TRBV28 to TRBJ2-2; 13 positions agree with TRBD2. This CDR3 region has 15 residues. V was pared by 8 bases and J by 5 bases, with 5 bases of the junction left unmatched. Per germline, CDR1 MDHEN and CDR2 SYDVKM. CDR3 in DNA: TGTGCCAGCTACATGGGACTAGCGGGAACCGGGGAGCTGTTTTTT. This gives the protein CASYMGLAGTGELFF. Filled out from reference TRBV28 and TRBJ2-2, the complete variable domain reads DVKVTQSSRYLVKRTGEKVFLECVQDMDHENMFWYRQDPGLGLRLIYFSYDVKMKEKGDIPEGYSVSREKKERFSLILESASTNQTSMYLCASYMGLAGTGELFFGEGSRLTVL.

This chain links TRBV2 with TRBJ2-2, with 11 bases identical to TRBD2. The CDR3 totals 18 residues. Germline CDR1 is SNHLY and CDR2 is FYNNEI. V dropped 1 base and J dropped 3; count of bases not matched to a gene: 7. The CDR3: CASSEELAGVKDTGELFF. The CDR3, as DNA: TGTGCCAGCAGTGAAGAACTAGCGGGAGTCAAGGACACCGGGGAGCTGTTTTTT.

This clone has a handful of counts. The chain couples TRBV5-6 to TRBJ1-3; no clear D. CDR3 size: 12 residues. Trimming removed 4 bases from V and 9 bases from J, with 11 bases in between. Looked up from germline, CDR1 is SGHDT and CDR2 is YYEEEE. The CDR3 sequence is CASSPLGSTIYF. DNA for the CDR3: TGTGCCAGCAGCCCCCTTGGGAGCACCATATATTTT. The variable domain in full, completed from reference TRBV5-6 and TRBJ1-3, reads DAGVTQSPTHLIKTRGQQVTLRCSPKSGHDTVSWYQQALGQGPQFIFQYYEEEERQRGNFPDRFSGHQFPNYSSELNVNALLLGDSALYLCASSPLGSTIYFGEGSWLTVV.

J is TRBJ2-2 and V is TRBV6-5, with a possible D match to TRBD1 (5 bases). The germline V gene encodes CDR1 MNHEY and CDR2 SVGAGI. The CDR3 spans 15 residues. V was cut by 3 bases and J by 0 bases, with 8 bases left in between. DNA for the CDR3: TGTGCCAGCAGTTATAGGGGCCCGAACACCGGGGAGCTGTTTTTT. This codes for CASSYRGPNTGELFF.